The clone carrying this T cell receptor beta chain has only one observation. Its antigen is unknown. The source of the sample is a study of OX40 agonist ivuxolimab in advanced cancers. Study at large: The study enrolled dose-escalation patients with hepatocellular carcinoma, melanoma, renal cell or head and neck cancer.

Using immunoSEQ multiplex PCR, the repertoire was profiled, and TCRdb retains in-frame clones only, with some absent. The top ten clones hold 0.7% to 0.95% of a sample with 98,000 or so clones, approximately 86% of them seen once. Study conclusions and caveats: Both CD4+ and CD8+ T cell populations in blood had undergone clonal expansion by week 6 at 0.1 to 3.0 mg/kg. Several nonresponders also turned out to have low normalized T-cell clonal expansion.

Sequenced here: CD4+ or CD8+ T cells sorted from blood, sampled in a trial of the OX40 agonist ivuxolimab. The source of this sequence is an adult with an advanced solid tumor such as melanoma, head and neck, liver or kidney cancer.

CDR3 bases: TGCGCCAGCAGCTTGCGGGACCCCACAGATACGCAGTATTTT. It specifies CASSLRDPTDTQYF. V is TRBV5-1 and J is TRBJ2-3; the D call may be TRBD1 or TRBD2 (5 bases each). The V gene lost 1 base and the J gene lost 2 bases, with 8 bases spanning the gap. Germline V gene lookup returns CDR1 SGHRS and CDR2 YFSETQ. The CDR3 sequence is 14 residues long.